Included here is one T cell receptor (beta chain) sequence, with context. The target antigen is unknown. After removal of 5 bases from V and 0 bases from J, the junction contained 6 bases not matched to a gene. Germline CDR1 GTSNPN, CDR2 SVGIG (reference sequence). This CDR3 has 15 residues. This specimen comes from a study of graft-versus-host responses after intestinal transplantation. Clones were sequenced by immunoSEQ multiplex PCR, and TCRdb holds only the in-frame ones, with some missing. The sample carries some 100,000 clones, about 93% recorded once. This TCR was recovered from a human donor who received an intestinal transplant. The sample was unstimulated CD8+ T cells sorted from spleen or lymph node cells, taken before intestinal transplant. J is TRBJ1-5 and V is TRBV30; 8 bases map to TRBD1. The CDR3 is CAWGTGEYSNQPQHF. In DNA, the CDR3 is TGTGCCTGGGGGACAGGCGAGTATAGCAATCAGCCCCAGCATTTT.